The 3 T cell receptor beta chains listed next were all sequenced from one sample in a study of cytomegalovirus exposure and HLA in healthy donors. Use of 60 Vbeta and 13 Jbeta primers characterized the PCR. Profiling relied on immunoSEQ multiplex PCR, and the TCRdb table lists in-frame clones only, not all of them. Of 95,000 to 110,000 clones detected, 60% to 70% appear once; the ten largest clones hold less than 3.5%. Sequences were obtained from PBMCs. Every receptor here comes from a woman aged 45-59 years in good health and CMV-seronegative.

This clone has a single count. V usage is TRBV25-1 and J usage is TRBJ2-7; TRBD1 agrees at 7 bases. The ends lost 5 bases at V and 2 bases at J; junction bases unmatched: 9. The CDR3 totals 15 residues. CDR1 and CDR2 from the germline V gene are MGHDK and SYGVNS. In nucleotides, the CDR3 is TGTGCCAGCAGTAAAAACCGGGACAGCGCCTACGAGCAGTACTTC. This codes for CASSKNRDSAYEQYF.

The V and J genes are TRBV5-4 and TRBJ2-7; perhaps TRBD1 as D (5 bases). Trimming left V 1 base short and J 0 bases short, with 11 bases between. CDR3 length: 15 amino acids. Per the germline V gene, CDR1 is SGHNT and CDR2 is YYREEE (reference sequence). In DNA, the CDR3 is TGTGCCAGCAGCTTGCAGGGCACCCGCTCCTACGAGCAGTACTTC. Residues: CASSLQGTRSYEQYF.

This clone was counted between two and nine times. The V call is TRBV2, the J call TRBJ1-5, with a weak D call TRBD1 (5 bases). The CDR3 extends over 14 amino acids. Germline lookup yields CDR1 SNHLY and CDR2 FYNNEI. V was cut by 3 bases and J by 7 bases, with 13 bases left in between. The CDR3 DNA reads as TGTGCCAGCAGTGACGAAAGGGGTAGCCAGCCCCAGCATTTT. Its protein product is CASSDERGSQPQHF.